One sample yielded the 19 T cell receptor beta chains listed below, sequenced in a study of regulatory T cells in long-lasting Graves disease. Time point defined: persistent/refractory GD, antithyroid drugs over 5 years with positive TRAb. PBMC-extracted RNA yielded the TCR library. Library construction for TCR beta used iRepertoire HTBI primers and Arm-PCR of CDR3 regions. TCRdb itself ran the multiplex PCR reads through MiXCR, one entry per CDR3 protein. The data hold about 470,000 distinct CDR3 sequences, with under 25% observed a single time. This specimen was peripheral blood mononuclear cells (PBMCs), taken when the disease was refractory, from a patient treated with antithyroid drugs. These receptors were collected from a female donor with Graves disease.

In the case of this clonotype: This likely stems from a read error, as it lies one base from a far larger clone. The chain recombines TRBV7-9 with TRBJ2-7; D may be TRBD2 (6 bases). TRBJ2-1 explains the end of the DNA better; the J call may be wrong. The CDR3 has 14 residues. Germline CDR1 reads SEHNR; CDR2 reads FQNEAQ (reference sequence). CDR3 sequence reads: CASSLGVREDEQFF. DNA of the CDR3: TGTGCCAGCAGCTTAGGGGTCAGGGAGGACGAGCAGTTCTTC.

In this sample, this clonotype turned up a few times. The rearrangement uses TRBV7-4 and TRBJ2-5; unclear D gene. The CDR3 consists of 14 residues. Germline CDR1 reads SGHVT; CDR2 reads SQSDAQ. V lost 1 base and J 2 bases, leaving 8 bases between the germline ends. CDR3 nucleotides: TGTGCCAGCAGCTTAGTTCTGGGACAAGAGACCCAGTACTTC. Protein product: CASSLVLGQETQYF.

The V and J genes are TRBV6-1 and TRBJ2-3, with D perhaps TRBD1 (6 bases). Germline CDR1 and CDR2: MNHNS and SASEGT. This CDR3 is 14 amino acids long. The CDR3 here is CATQISGVLDTQYF. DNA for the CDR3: TGTGCGACCCAAATCTCAGGGGTCCTCGATACGCAGTATTTT.

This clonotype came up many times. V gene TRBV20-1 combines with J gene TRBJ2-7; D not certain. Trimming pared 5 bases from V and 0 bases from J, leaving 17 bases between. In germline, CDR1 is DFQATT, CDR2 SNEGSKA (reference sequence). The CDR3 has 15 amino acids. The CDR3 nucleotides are TGCAGTGCTCAATTAGCCGGACCCAGCTCCTACGAGCAGTACTTC. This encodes CSAQLAGPSSYEQYF.

In DNA form, the CDR3 reads TGTGCCAGCACCACAGGGGGCGATTTGGTGAGGGGCAAAAACATTCAGTACTTC. It encodes CASTTGGDLVRGKNIQYF. This chain connects TRBV5-6 to TRBJ2-4, with 9 bases identical to TRBD1. The CDR3 runs 18 residues. Germline assignment: CDR1 SGHDT and CDR2 YYEEEE. Germline trimming cut 6 bases from V and 3 bases from J; bases unmatched to any gene: 16.

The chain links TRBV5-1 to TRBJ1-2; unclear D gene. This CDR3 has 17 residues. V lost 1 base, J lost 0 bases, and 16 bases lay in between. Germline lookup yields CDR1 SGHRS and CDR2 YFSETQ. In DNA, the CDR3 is TGCGCCAGCAGCTTGCCGGTCGTTGGGCACACTAACTATGGCTACACCTTC. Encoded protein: CASSLPVVGHTNYGYTF. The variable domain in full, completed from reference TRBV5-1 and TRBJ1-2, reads KAGVTQTPRYLIKTRGQQVTLSCSPISGHRSVSWYQQTPGQGLQFLFEYFSETQRNKGNFPGRFSGRQFSNSRSEMNVSTLELGDSALYLCASSLPVVGHTNYGYTFGSGTRLTVV.

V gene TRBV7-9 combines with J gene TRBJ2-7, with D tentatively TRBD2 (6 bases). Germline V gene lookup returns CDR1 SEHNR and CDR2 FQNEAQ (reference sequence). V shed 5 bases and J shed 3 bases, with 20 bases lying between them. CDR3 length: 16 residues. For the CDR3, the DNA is TGTGCCAGCAGCCCCCCGTCCGGGACTCAGAGCTACGAGCAGTACTTC. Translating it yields CASSPPSGTQSYEQYF.

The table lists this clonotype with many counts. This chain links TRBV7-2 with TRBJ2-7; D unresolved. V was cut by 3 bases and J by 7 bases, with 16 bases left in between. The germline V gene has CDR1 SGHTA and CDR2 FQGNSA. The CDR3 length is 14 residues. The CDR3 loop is CASSLDGYTIEQYF. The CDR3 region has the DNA TGTGCCAGCAGCTTGGACGGGTACACTATAGAGCAGTACTTC.

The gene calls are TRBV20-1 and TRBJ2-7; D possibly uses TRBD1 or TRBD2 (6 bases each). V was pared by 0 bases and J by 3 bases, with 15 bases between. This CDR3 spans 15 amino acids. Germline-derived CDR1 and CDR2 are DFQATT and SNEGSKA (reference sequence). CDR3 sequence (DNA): TGCAGTGCTAGAGATGTGGGCAGGGGAGGCTACGAGCAGTACTTC. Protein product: CSARDVGRGGYEQYF.

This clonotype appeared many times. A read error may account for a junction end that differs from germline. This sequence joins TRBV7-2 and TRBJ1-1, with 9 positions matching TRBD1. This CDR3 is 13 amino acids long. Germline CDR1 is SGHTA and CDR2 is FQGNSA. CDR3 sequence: CASSFDRGAEAFF. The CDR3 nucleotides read TGTGCCAGCAGCTTCGACAGGGGGGCTGAGGCTTTCTTT.

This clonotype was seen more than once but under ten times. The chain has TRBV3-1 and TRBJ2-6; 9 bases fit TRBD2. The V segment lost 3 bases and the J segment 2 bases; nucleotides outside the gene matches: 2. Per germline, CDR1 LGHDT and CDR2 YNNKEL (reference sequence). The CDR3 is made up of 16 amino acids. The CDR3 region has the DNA TGTGCCAGCAGCCAGAGCGGGAGGACTGGGGCCAACGTCCTGACTTTC. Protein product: CASSQSGRTGANVLTF.

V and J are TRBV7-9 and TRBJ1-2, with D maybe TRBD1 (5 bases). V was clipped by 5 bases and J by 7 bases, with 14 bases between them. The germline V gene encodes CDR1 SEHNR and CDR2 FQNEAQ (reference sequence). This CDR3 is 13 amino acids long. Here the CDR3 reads CASSPLDTLGYTF. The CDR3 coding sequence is TGTGCCAGCAGCCCCCTGGACACCCTTGGCTACACCTTC.

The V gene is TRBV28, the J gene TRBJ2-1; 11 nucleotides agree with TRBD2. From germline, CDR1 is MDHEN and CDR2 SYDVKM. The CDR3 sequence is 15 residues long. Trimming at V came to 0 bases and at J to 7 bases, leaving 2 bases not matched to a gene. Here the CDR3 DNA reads TGTGCCAGCAGTTTATGGACTAGCGGGACAAATGAGCAGTTCTTC. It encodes CASSLWTSGTNEQFF.

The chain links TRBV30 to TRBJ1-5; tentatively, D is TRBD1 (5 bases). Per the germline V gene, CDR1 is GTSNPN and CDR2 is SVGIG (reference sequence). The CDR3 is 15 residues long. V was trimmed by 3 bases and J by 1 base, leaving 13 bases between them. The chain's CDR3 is CAWRDRGVSNQPQHF. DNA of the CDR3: TGTGCCTGGAGGGACCGGGGCGTCAGCAATCAGCCCCAGCATTTT.

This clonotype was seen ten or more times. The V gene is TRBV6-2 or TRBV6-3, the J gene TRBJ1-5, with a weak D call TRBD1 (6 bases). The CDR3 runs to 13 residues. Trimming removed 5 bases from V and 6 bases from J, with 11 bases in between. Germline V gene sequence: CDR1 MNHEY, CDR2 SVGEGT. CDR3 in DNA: TGTGCCAGCAGTGGAAGGGACATTCAGCCCCAGCATTTT. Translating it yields CASSGRDIQPQHF.

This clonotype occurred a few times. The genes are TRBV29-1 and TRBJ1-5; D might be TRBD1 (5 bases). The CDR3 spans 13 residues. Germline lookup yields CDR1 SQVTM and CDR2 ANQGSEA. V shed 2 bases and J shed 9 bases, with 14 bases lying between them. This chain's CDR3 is CSVETETRGPQHF. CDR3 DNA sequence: TGCAGCGTTGAAACCGAGACGAGGGGGCCCCAGCATTTT. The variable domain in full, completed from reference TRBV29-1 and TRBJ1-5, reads SAVISQKPSRDICQRGTSLTIQCQVDSQVTMMFWYRQQPGQSLTLIATANQGSEATYESGFVIDKFPISRPNLTFSTLTVSNMSPEDSSIYLCSVETETRGPQHFGDGTRLSIL.

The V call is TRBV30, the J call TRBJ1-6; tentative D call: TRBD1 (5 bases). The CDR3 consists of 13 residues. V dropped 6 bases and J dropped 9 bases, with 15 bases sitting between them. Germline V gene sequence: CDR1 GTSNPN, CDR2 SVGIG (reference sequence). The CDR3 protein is CACRPLRGSPLHF. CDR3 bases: TGTGCCTGCAGGCCCCTAAGGGGTTCACCCCTCCACTTT.

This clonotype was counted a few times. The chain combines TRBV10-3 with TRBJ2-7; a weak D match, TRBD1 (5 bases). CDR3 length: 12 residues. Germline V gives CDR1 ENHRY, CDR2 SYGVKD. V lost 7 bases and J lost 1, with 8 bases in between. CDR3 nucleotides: TGTGCCATCAAGGACACGTCCTACGAGCAGTACTTC. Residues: CAIKDTSYEQYF.

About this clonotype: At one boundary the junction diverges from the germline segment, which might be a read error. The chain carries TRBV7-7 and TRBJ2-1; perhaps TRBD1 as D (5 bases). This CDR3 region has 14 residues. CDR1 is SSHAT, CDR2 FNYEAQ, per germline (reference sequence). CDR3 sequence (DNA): TGTGCTAGCAGCTCTGACAGATTCAACAATGAGCAGTTCTTC. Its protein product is CASSSDRFNNEQFF.